This TCR beta chain was profiled in a study of T-cell memory formation after mild COVID-19. This CDR3 is 16 amino acids long. Losses at the gene ends were 5 bases for V and 3 bases for J; bases not matched to a gene: 8. Looked up from germline, CDR1 is SGHNT and CDR2 is YENEEA. MiXCR, applied by TCRdb to the 5' RACE reads, yields one record per CDR3 protein. Of 200,000 to 250,000 distinct CDR3 sequences listed, more than 8% are singletons. The TCR sequence derives from a man between 18 and 35 years old who had mild COVID-19 (a few samples of this study predate the infection). Cell type and time point are not known. Sequenced: PBMCs or a T cell subset sorted from them (not recorded which). The J gene is TRBJ2-3, the V gene TRBV11-3, with 10 bases fitting TRBD2. The CDR3 DNA reads as TGTGCCAGCAGCCAGGGACTAGCGAAAGAAACAGATACGCAGTATTTT. This translates into CASSQGLAKETDTQYF.